The 27 T cell receptor beta chains given below trace back to one sample, sequenced in a study of cytomegalovirus exposure and HLA in healthy donors. Amplification used 60 Vbeta primers and 13 Jbeta primers. Clones were read by immunoSEQ multiplex PCR, and TCRdb kept only the in-frame ones, dropping some. The table includes around 90,000 clones, 85% detected once. The source material was PBMCs. These receptors were taken from a man aged 40-49 years in good health and CMV-seropositive.

This clone was observed a few times. This chain connects TRBV11-2 to TRBJ1-2, with a tentative D call TRBD1 (6 bases). V dropped 0 bases and J dropped 8 bases, with 10 bases sitting between them. The CDR3 is 13 residues long. Germline values: CDR1 SGHAT, CDR2 FQNNGV. The CDR3 nucleotides read TGTGCCAGCAGCTTAGAGGGGGCATCGGGCTACACCTTC. Its translation: CASSLEGASGYTF.

The chain couples TRBV28 to TRBJ1-5; unclear D gene. Germline CDR1 and CDR2: MDHEN and SYDVKM. This CDR3 is built from 14 residues. Between the trimmed V and J ends, which lost 4 bases and 4 bases, there was a span of 11 bases. CDR3 sequence (DNA): TGTGCCAGCAGTTCCAAAGCCTTAAATCAGCCCCAGCATTTT. It codes for CASSSKALNQPQHF.

The V call is TRBV19, the J call TRBJ1-4; 7 positions agree with TRBD1. The CDR3 has 13 amino acids. The V gene's germline CDR1 is LNHDA and CDR2 SQIVND (reference sequence). The J segment lost 8 bases and the V segment lost 4 bases, leaving 4 bases of the junction unmatched. DNA for the CDR3: TGTGCCAGTAGTAGAGGGGGCCGGGAAAAACTGTTTTTT. Protein sequence: CASSRGGREKLFF.

V is TRBV4-1 and J is TRBJ1-6; possible D gene TRBD1, 6 bases. Germline loops: CDR1 MGHRA, CDR2 YSYEKL. The germline V and J ends were trimmed by 1 base and 10 bases, with 14 bases remaining between them. The CDR3 length is 15 residues. The DNA of the CDR3 is TGCGCCAGCAGCCAAGGTCTACAGGGAGGGTCACCCCTCCACTTT. This encodes CASSQGLQGGSPLHF.

About this clone: Other DNA sequences in this sample translate to the same CDR3. The V call is TRBV9, the J call TRBJ1-2; 8 nucleotides align to TRBD1. There are 13 residues in the CDR3. V dropped 4 bases and J dropped 4; count of bases not matched to a gene: 3. Germline-derived CDR1 and CDR2 are SGDLS and YYNGEE. CDR3 in DNA: TGTGCCAGCAGCCCCGACAGGGGCTATGGCTACACCTTC. It yields the protein CASSPDRGYGYTF.

The rearrangement links TRBV5-6 to TRBJ2-1, with D unresolved. V dropped 3 bases and J dropped 10 bases, with 8 bases sitting between them. The CDR3 runs to 11 residues. The V gene's germline CDR1 is SGHDT and CDR2 YYEEEE. CDR3 amino acids: CASSSRVEQFF. CDR3 sequence (DNA): TGTGCCAGCAGCTCTCGGGTAGAGCAGTTCTTC.

This chain connects TRBV21-1 to TRBJ2-3; the DNA was not used to check the table's D call, TRBD1. TRBV21-1 is described as a pseudogene. The CDR3 is 20 residues long. The CDR3 is CASSINPGQEGPSPTDTQYF. The CDR3 region has the DNA TGTGCCAGCAGCATAAATCCGGGACAGGAGGGACCTTCGCCCACAGATACGCAGTATTTT.

This clone was picked up one time. The chain couples TRBV29-1 to TRBJ2-1; 9 positions match TRBD2. CDR1 and CDR2 from the germline V gene are SQVTM and ANQGSEA. This CDR3 is built from 15 residues. V trimming: 7 bases; J trimming: 6 bases; junction bases outside the gene matches: 13. CDR3 protein: CSAEGSREGPNEQFF. CDR3 coding DNA: TGCAGCGCCGAGGGGTCGCGGGAGGGGCCCAATGAGCAGTTCTTC.

The genes are TRBV29-1 and TRBJ2-3, with D hard to call. The CDR3 is made up of 12 amino acids. The V end was cut by 6 bases, the J end by 0 bases, with 7 bases between. Germline CDR1 is SQVTM and CDR2 is ANQGSEA. The CDR3 loop reads CSVDTSTDTQYF. CDR3 nucleotide sequence: TGCAGCGTCGACACAAGCACAGATACGCAGTATTTT.

V and J are TRBV5-1 and TRBJ2-3, with a tentative D call TRBD1 (5 bases). Germline-derived CDR1 and CDR2 are SGHRS and YFSETQ. The V end was cut by 0 bases, the J end by 0 bases, with 11 bases between. The CDR3 sequence is 16 residues long. Here the CDR3 DNA reads TGCGCCAGCAGCTTGGTGGGGCGTCCTAGCACAGATACGCAGTATTTT. This codes for CASSLVGRPSTDTQYF. Supplemented by reference TRBV5-1 and TRBJ2-3, the full variable domain reads KAGVTQTPRYLIKTRGQQVTLSCSPISGHRSVSWYQQTPGQGLQFLFEYFSETQRNKGNFPGRFSGRQFSNSRSEMNVSTLELGDSALYLCASSLVGRPSTDTQYFGPGTRLTVL.

This clone was counted once. The rearrangement links TRBV7-6 to TRBJ2-5; 10 bases match TRBD2. CDR3 size: 17 residues. V trimming: 1 base; J trimming: 2 bases; junction bases outside the gene matches: 7. Germline CDR1 is SGHVS and CDR2 is FNYEAQ. The CDR3 loop reads CASSLGWLAGVQETQYF. CDR3 nucleotides: TGTGCCAGCAGCTTAGGCTGGCTAGCGGGGGTGCAAGAGACCCAGTACTTC.

The chain couples TRBV28 to TRBJ2-7; a possible D gene is TRBD1 (5 bases). This CDR3 spans 13 amino acids. Trimming took off 7 bases at V and 4 bases at J, with 14 bases between the two ends. Germline-derived CDR1 and CDR2 are MDHEN and SYDVKM. As DNA, the CDR3 is TGTGCCAGCACCGACAGTGTCCGGTACGAGCAGTACTTC. This codes for CASTDSVRYEQYF.

The rearrangement uses TRBV9 and TRBJ1-5; D perhaps matches TRBD1 (5 bases). V lost 7 bases to trimming and J lost 0 bases, with 14 bases between them. CDR3 size: 15 residues. Germline-derived CDR1 and CDR2 are SGDLS and YYNGEE. This CDR3 reads CASGGGAYSNQPQHF. In DNA, the CDR3 is TGTGCCAGCGGTGGTGGGGCTTATAGCAATCAGCCCCAGCATTTT.

The J gene is TRBJ1-4, the V gene TRBV7-6; D is possibly TRBD1 (6 bases). V lost 9 bases and J 7 bases, leaving 12 bases between the germline ends. The CDR3 has 12 residues. Germline CDR1 SGHVS, CDR2 FNYEAQ. The CDR3: CASQQGSEKLFF. The CDR3 DNA reads TGTGCCAGTCAACAGGGTAGTGAAAAACTGTTTTTT.

J is TRBJ2-1 and V is TRBV28, with TRBD1 identical over 7 bases. Germline values: CDR1 MDHEN, CDR2 SYDVKM. After removal of 4 bases from V and 7 bases from J, the junction contained 7 bases not matched to a gene. The CDR3 length is 14 residues. CDR3 loop: CASSSDRVGNEQFF. CDR3 nucleotides: TGTGCCAGCAGTTCCGACAGGGTCGGGAATGAGCAGTTCTTC.

This chain connects TRBV5-4 to TRBJ2-3; D is undetermined. With 0 bases removed from V and 3 bases from J, the gap between germline ends came to 11 bases. This CDR3 contains 15 residues. The germline CDR1 and CDR2 sequences are SGHNT and YYREEE (reference sequence). CDR3 residues: CASSLGQGWTDTQYF. The CDR3 DNA is TGTGCCAGCAGCTTGGGACAAGGCTGGACAGATACGCAGTATTTT.

The CDR3 coding sequence is TGTGCCAGCAGCTTATTTTCGGGTAGTGAGCCCCTCCACTTT. It translates to CASSLFSGSEPLHF. The chain combines TRBV7-2 with TRBJ1-6; no clear D gene. V shed 2 bases and J shed 13 bases, with 15 bases lying between them. CDR3 length: 14 residues. Germline V gene sequence: CDR1 SGHTA, CDR2 FQGNSA.

This chain uses TRBV7-3 with TRBJ2-6; perhaps TRBD2 as D (5 bases). There are 14 residues in the CDR3. The V gene lost 4 bases and the J gene lost 3 bases, with 7 bases spanning the gap. CDR1 and CDR2 (germline): SGHTA, FQGTGA. For the CDR3, the DNA is TGTGCCAGCAGCTACAGCGGTGGGGCCAACGTCCTGACTTTC. Amino acid sequence: CASSYSGGANVLTF.

The chain joins TRBV7-8 to TRBJ2-4; maybe TRBD2 (5 bases). V dropped 5 bases and J dropped 3 bases, with 20 bases sitting between them. The germline gives CDR1 SGHVS, CDR2 FQNEAQ. This CDR3 has 17 amino acids. The CDR3 is CASSPSTAAGRKNIQYF. In DNA, the CDR3 is TGTGCCAGCAGCCCCTCGACTGCGGCGGGCCGCAAAAACATTCAGTACTTC.

J is TRBJ2-7 and V is TRBV28; 7 nucleotides agree with TRBD2. The ends lost 2 bases at V and 2 bases at J; junction bases unmatched: 9. CDR1 is MDHEN and CDR2 is SYDVKM in the germline V gene. The CDR3 covers 16 residues. This chain's CDR3 is CASSLSGNNQPYEQYF. The CDR3 coding sequence is TGTGCCAGCAGTTTAAGCGGGAATAACCAACCCTACGAGCAGTACTTC.

CDR3 DNA sequence: TGTGCCAGCAGCTTAGGACTGGGGACTAGCCTCTCCTACAATGAGCAGTTCTTC. This sequence encodes CASSLGLGTSLSYNEQFF. The chain carries TRBV7-2 and TRBJ2-1, with 9 bases matching TRBD2. CDR3 size: 18 residues. The germline V gene encodes CDR1 SGHTA and CDR2 FQGNSA. Trimming took 1 base from V and 0 from J; bases not matched to a gene: 7.

V gene TRBV6-5 combines with J gene TRBJ1-1; 11 nucleotides line up with TRBD1. From germline, CDR1 is MNHEY and CDR2 SVGAGI. The V segment lost 4 bases and the J segment 0 bases; nucleotides outside the gene matches: 1. The length of the CDR3 is 15 residues. CDR3 bases: TGTGCCAGCAGTTCGGACAGGGGGCTGAACACTGAAGCTTTCTTT. Encoded protein: CASSSDRGLNTEAFF.

The chain uses TRBV5-4 and TRBJ2-2, with D unclear. This CDR3 has 13 residues. Germline V gene lookup returns CDR1 SGHNT and CDR2 YYREEE (reference sequence). Trimming took off 0 bases at V and 4 bases at J, with 4 bases between the two ends. In DNA form, the CDR3 reads TGTGCCAGCAGCTTGGTGGCCACCGGGGAGCTGTTTTTT. Protein sequence: CASSLVATGELFF.

V usage is TRBV7-3 and J usage is TRBJ2-1; 10 bases agree with TRBD2. The germline CDR1 and CDR2 sequences are SGHTA and FQGTGA. V was clipped by 2 bases and J by 3 bases; unmatched bases: 13. This CDR3 spans 19 amino acids. CDR3 sequence reads: CASSLWTIRTSGNYNEQFF. Written as DNA, the CDR3 is TGTGCCAGCAGCTTATGGACTATAAGGACTAGCGGAAACTACAATGAGCAGTTCTTC.

V is TRBV19 and J is TRBJ2-1, with 12 bases aligning to TRBD2. The germline gives CDR1 LNHDA, CDR2 SQIVND (reference sequence). After removal of 5 bases from V and 8 bases from J, the junction contained 4 bases not matched to a gene. The CDR3 loop spans 14 amino acids. The DNA for the CDR3 is TGTGCCAGTAGTCGGCTAGCGGGGGGGGATGAGCAGTTCTTC. Amino acids: CASSRLAGGDEQFF.

The V call is TRBV5-4, the J call TRBJ2-7; 8 bases agree with TRBD2. Unmatched junction bases numbered 7, after V lost 4 bases and J lost 4 bases. Germline V CDR1 and CDR2: SGHNT, YYREEE (reference sequence). There are 14 residues in the CDR3. The CDR3 coding sequence is TGTGCCAGCAGCCTTGAGACTAGCGCGTACGAGCAGTACTTC. Protein: CASSLETSAYEQYF.

The chain employs TRBV11-2 and TRBJ2-7, with 13 bases aligning to TRBD2. After removal of 5 bases from V and 5 bases from J, the junction contained 6 bases not matched to a gene. Germline V lookup: CDR1 SGHAT, CDR2 FQNNGV. The CDR3 loop spans 15 amino acids. This CDR3 reads CASSRGLAGTDEQYF. The CDR3 bases are TGTGCCAGCAGCCGGGGACTAGCGGGGACCGACGAGCAGTACTTC.